The sequence of this TCR beta chain was determined in a study of blood T cell repertoires in COVID-19. Study summary: The United States, Italy and Spain supplied acute and convalescent COVID-19 samples. T cells, B-cell-depleted T cells, or PBMCs supplied cDNA or gDNA.

CDR3 length equals 14 residues. V was clipped by 5 bases and J by 2 bases; unmatched bases: 5. Looked up from germline, CDR1 is MDHEN and CDR2 is SYDVKM. Profiling relied on immunoSEQ multiplex PCR, and the TCRdb table lists in-frame clones only, not all of them. The sample contains over 200,000 clones, around 88% of which appear only once. This TCR derives from a woman aged 50 to 65 with acute or convalescent COVID-19. Sequenced input: peripheral blood. The V call is TRBV28, the J call TRBJ2-7; 8 bases are a match to TRBD1. CDR3 DNA sequence: TGTGCCAGCAGTCTACAGGGGGAGACCTACGAGCAGTACTTC. Translating it yields CASSLQGETYEQYF.